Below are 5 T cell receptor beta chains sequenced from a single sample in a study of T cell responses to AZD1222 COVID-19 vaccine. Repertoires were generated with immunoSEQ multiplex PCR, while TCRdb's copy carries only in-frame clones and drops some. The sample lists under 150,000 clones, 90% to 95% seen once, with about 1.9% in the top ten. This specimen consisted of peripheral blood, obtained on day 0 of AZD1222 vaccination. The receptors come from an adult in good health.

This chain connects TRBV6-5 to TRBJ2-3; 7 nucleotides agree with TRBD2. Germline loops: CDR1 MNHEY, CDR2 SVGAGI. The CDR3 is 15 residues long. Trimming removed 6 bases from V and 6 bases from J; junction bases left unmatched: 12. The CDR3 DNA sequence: TGTGCCAGCAGGGCTCAGCGGGGTAAGGCTGATACGCAGTATTTT. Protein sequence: CASRAQRGKADTQYF.

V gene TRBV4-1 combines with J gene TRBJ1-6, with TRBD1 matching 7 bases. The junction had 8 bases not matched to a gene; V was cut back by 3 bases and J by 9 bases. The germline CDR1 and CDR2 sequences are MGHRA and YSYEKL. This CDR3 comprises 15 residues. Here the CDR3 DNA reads TGCGCCAGCAGCCACAACGACAGGGTGGCTTCACCCCTCCACTTT. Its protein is CASSHNDRVASPLHF.

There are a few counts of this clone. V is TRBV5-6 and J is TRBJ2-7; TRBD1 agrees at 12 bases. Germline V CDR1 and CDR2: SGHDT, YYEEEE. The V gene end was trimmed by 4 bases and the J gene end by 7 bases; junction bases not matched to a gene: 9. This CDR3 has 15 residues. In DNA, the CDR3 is TGTGCCAGCAGCCTCTTCCGGGACAGGGGGCTTGAGCAGTACTTC. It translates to CASSLFRDRGLEQYF. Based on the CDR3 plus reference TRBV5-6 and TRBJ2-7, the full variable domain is DAGVTQSPTHLIKTRGQQVTLRCSPKSGHDTVSWYQQALGQGPQFIFQYYEEEERQRGNFPDRFSGHQFPNYSSELNVNALLLGDSALYLCASSLFRDRGLEQYFGPGTRLTVT.

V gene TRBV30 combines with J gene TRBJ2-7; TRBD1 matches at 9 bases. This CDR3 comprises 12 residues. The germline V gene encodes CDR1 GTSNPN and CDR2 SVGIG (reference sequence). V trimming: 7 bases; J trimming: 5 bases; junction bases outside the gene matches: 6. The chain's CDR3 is CAYHRGLHEQYF. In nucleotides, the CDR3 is TGTGCCTATCACAGGGGGCTCCACGAGCAGTACTTC.

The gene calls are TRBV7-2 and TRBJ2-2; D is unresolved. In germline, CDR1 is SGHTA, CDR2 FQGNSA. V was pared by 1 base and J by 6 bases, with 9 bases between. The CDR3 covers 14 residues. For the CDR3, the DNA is TGTGCCAGCAGCTTAGACGCTATGGCCGGGGAGCTGTTTTTT. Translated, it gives CASSLDAMAGELFF.